A selection of T cell receptor beta chains follows, all from one sample in a study of Ad26.COV2.S vaccination and SARS-CoV-2 variants. Method: immunoSEQ multiplex PCR; TCRdb's copy keeps in-frame clones and lacks some. The repertoire has some 320,000 clones, just over 85% of them found once; the top ten carry roughly 2.1%. The material was peripheral blood, obtained in a trial of Ad26.COV2.S vaccine versus placebo. The source of these receptors is a person between 18 and 59 years old who received the Ad26.COV2.S COVID-19 vaccine or a placebo. The CDR3 runs from the conserved cysteine through the conserved F or W. D genes are given only for firm matches. Not every row has a clone size; where given, it reads once, few, many or a size class.

clone size	V gene	D gene	J gene	CDR3 protein	CDR3 DNA
NA	TRBV19	NA	TRBJ1-1	CASSVTLDTEAFF	TGTGCCAGTAGTGTTACCCTGGACACTGAAGCTTTCTTT
NA	TRBV6-5	TRBD2	TRBJ2-2	CASRQSGGAGELFF	TGTGCCAGCAGACAAAGCGGGGGGGCCGGGGAGCTGTTTTTT
NA	TRBV15	NA	TRBJ1-5	CATSRGVSYGDQPQHF	TGTGCCACCAGCAGAGGGGTGTCCTATGGTGATCAGCCCCAGCATTTT
NA	TRBV5-1	NA	TRBJ2-2	CASSPDLTGELFF	TGCGCCAGCAGCCCTGACTTGACCGGGGAGCTGTTTTTT
once	TRBV29-1	NA	TRBJ2-1	CSVGTIADEQFF	TGCAGCGTTGGGACGATTGCAGATGAGCAGTTCTTC
NA	TRBV7-7	TRBD2	TRBJ2-1	CASSSGTSGVYNEQFF	TGTGCCAGCAGCTCCGGGACTAGCGGAGTATACAATGAGCAGTTCTTC
NA	TRBV15	NA	TRBJ1-4	CATSREHRDRNEKLFF	TGTGCCACCAGCAGAGAACACCGGGACCGGAATGAAAAACTGTTTTTT
NA	TRBV19	NA	TRBJ1-2	CASSRLEAANYGYTF	TGTGCCAGTAGTAGGTTGGAGGCAGCTAACTATGGCTACACCTTC
NA	TRBV6-5	TRBD1	TRBJ1-1	CASALRTRQGYAFF	TGTGCCAGCGCCCTAAGGACCCGACAGGGGTATGCTTTCTTT
NA	TRBV7-2	NA	TRBJ2-6	CASSLESLTPSGANVLTF	TGTGCCAGCAGCTTAGAAAGTCTCACCCCCTCTGGGGCCAACGTCCTGACTTTC
NA	TRBV4-3	NA	TRBJ1-1	CASSQEQGYTEAFF	TGCGCCAGCAGCCAAGAACAGGGTTACACTGAAGCTTTCTTT
NA	TRBV30	NA	TRBJ1-1	CAWSRVRGTAFF	TGTGCCTGGAGTAGGGTTCGGGGGACGGCTTTCTTT
once	TRBV5-6	NA	TRBJ1-5	CASSRHPGQPQHF	TGTGCCAGCAGCCGACACCCCGGTCAGCCCCAGCATTTT
NA	TRBV6-5	TRBD1	TRBJ1-2	CASSYSKTGRFGYTF	TGTGCCAGCAGTTACTCGAAGACAGGGCGCTTTGGCTACACCTTC
NA	TRBV3-1/TRBV3-2	NA	TRBJ1-3	CASSQQGAGNTIYF	TGTGCCAGCAGCCAGCAGGGAGCTGGAAACACCATATATTTT
NA	TRBV7-2	NA	TRBJ2-7	CASSYPWGLEQYF	TGTGCCAGCAGCTACCCCTGGGGACTCGAGCAGTACTTC
NA	TRBV5-1	NA	TRBJ2-7	CASSFDRGSYEQYF	TGCGCCAGCAGCTTCGACCGGGGCTCCTACGAGCAGTACTTC
NA	TRBV6-5	TRBD1	TRBJ1-1	CASRTGDGNTEAFF	TGTGCCAGCAGGACAGGGGACGGGAACACTGAAGCTTTCTTT
NA	TRBV27	NA	TRBJ2-3	CASSEIASGSDTQYF	TGTGCCAGCAGTGAAATAGCCTCAGGGTCAGATACGCAGTATTTT
once	TRBV6-2/TRBV6-3	TRBD1	TRBJ1-5	CASSFWTGTYSNQPQHF	TGTGCCAGCAGTTTCTGGACAGGGACCTATAGCAATCAGCCCCAGCATTTT
NA	TRBV7-3	TRBD2	TRBJ2-1	CASSSSGGALEQFF	TGTGCCAGCAGCTCTAGCGGGGGGGCATTGGAGCAGTTCTTC
NA	TRBV12-1	NA	TRBJ2-4	CASSFPLLAKNIQYF	TGTGCCAGCAGCTTTCCCCTCCTAGCCAAAAACATTCAGTACTTC
NA	TRBV10-3	TRBD2	TRBJ2-3	CAIMTSGGMRAGTQYF	TGTGCCATCATGACTAGCGGGGGAATGCGGGCCGGAACGCAGTATTTT
NA	TRBV3-1/TRBV3-2	TRBD2	TRBJ2-5	CASSQDGRGGYETQYF	TGTGCCAGCAGCCAAGATGGGCGGGGGGGCTACGAGACCCAGTACTTC
NA	TRBV7-3	NA	TRBJ2-1	CASSLFGAGAYNEQFF	TGTGCCAGCAGCTTATTTGGCGCGGGGGCTTACAATGAGCAGTTCTTC
NA	TRBV23-1	NA	TRBJ1-1	CASSLPPRQLADRNTEAFF	TGCGCCAGCAGTCTCCCGCCTCGGCAGCTCGCTGACAGGAACACTGAAGCTTTCTTT
few	TRBV18	TRBD1	TRBJ1-2	CASSPRDSGTFGYGYTF	TGTGCCAGCTCACCACGGGACAGCGGAACTTTCGGCTATGGCTACACCTTC
NA	TRBV6-1	NA	TRBJ1-1	CASSENYPSEAFF	TGTGCCAGCAGTGAAAACTATCCCTCTGAGGCTTTCTTT
NA	TRBV15	NA	TRBJ2-7	CATSRVGTNHEQYF	TGTGCCACCAGCAGAGTGGGGACAAATCACGAGCAGTACTTC
NA	TRBV2	TRBD1	TRBJ2-3	CASTGQGWADTQYF	TGTGCCAGCACGGGACAGGGGTGGGCAGATACGCAGTATTTT
NA	TRBV7-3	NA	TRBJ1-1	CASRPKGGTEAFF	TGTGCCAGCAGACCTAAGGGGGGCACTGAAGCTTTCTTT
NA	TRBV4-3	NA	TRBJ2-3	CASSQGGSSGHTDTQYF	TGCGCCAGCAGCCAAGGGGGAAGCTCTGGTCACACAGATACGCAGTATTTT
NA	TRBV6-5	NA	TRBJ1-3	CASSYSGTPENTIYF	TGTGCCAGCAGTTACTCTGGCACTCCAGAAAACACCATATATTTT